These 29 T cell receptor beta chains came from one sample sequenced in a study of cytomegalovirus exposure and HLA in healthy donors. The study ran its PCR with 60 Vbeta and 13 Jbeta primers. Sequencing used immunoSEQ multiplex PCR; TCRdb keeps in-frame clones, though not all of them. The sample carries around 180,000 clones, about four fifths recorded once. The sequencing input was PBMCs. The source is a woman aged 50 to 60 in good health and CMV-seronegative.

The V call is TRBV6-5, the J call TRBJ1-1; D gene uncertain. CDR1 and CDR2 (germline): MNHEY, SVGAGI. The CDR3 has 12 residues. Trimming removed 2 bases from V and 8 bases from J, with 9 bases in between. CDR3 protein: CASSYSGQEAFF. As DNA, the CDR3 is TGTGCCAGCAGTTACAGTGGGCAGGAAGCTTTCTTT.

V usage is TRBV6-5 and J usage is TRBJ1-6; possible D gene TRBD1, 6 bases. Germline V gives CDR1 MNHEY, CDR2 SVGAGI. CDR3 length equals 14 residues. V was pared by 11 bases and J by 5 bases, with 16 bases between. This CDR3 is CASRRGGNNSPLHF. CDR3 nucleotides: TGTGCCTCCCGCCGGGGGGGCAATAATTCACCCCTCCACTTT.

The chain joins TRBV7-2 to TRBJ2-7; possible D gene TRBD2, 5 bases. This CDR3 has 13 residues. The germline CDR1 and CDR2 sequences are SGHTA and FQGNSA. Trimming stripped 4 bases from V and 4 bases from J, with 11 bases between. The DNA of the CDR3 is TGTGCCAGCAGCTCCCGGGGTAGTTACGAGCAGTACTTC. This encodes CASSSRGSYEQYF.

This chain uses TRBV7-9 with TRBJ2-7; possible D gene TRBD1, 6 bases. The CDR3 totals 16 residues. Germline V lookup: CDR1 SEHNR, CDR2 FQNEAQ (reference sequence). Trimming stripped 4 bases from V and 2 bases from J, with 18 bases between. CDR3 nucleotide sequence: TGTGCCAGCAGCTCTATGGGGGCGGGCAGGACCTACGAGCAGTACTTC. Translating it yields CASSSMGAGRTYEQYF.

A few counts support this clone. V gene TRBV5-3 combines with J gene TRBJ2-3; D ambiguous. TRBV5-3 is an ORF; its function is uncertain. The CDR3 totals 12 residues. V lost 3 bases and J lost 2, with 4 bases in between. CDR3 sequence (DNA): TGTGCCAGAAGCTCCCTCACAGATACGCAGTATTTT. Protein product: CARSSLTDTQYF.

This chain connects TRBV4-1 to TRBJ2-3; D gene unclear. CDR1 MGHRA and CDR2 YSYEKL come from the germline V gene. Trimming took 4 bases from V and 0 from J, leaving 14 bases between them. The CDR3 has 16 amino acids. CDR3 protein: CASSLLALTSTDTQYF. The CDR3 region has the DNA TGCGCCAGCAGCCTTTTAGCCCTGACTAGCACAGATACGCAGTATTTT.

This clone appeared a single time. The V call is TRBV6-5, the J call TRBJ1-1; D gene ambiguous. This CDR3 has 15 residues. V was shortened by 6 bases and J by 1 base, with 15 bases between the two germline ends. Germline V gene lookup returns CDR1 MNHEY and CDR2 SVGAGI. For the CDR3, the DNA is TGTGCCAGCAGCCCTCATCAAACAGCGAACACTGAAGCTTTCTTT. Protein product: CASSPHQTANTEAFF.

This rearrangement joins TRBV2 to TRBJ2-1; 15 nucleotides line up with TRBD2. J lost 8 bases, V lost 4 bases, and 6 bases had no gene match. The germline CDR1 and CDR2 sequences are SNHLY and FYNNEI. This CDR3 contains 16 residues. The CDR3 spells CASSGGLAGGGDEQFF. CDR3 coding DNA: TGTGCCAGCAGTGGGGGACTAGCGGGAGGCGGAGATGAGCAGTTCTTC.

The gene calls are TRBV13 and TRBJ1-4; 10 nucleotides match TRBD1. The CDR3 totals 14 residues. The V gene's germline CDR1 is PRHDT and CDR2 FYEKMQ (reference sequence). Trimming at V came to 6 bases and at J to 6 bases, leaving 4 bases not matched to a gene. For the CDR3, the DNA is TGTGCCAGCAGACACGGGACAGGGGATGAAAAACTGTTTTTT. This translates into CASRHGTGDEKLFF.

V is TRBV18 and J is TRBJ2-7; D perhaps matches TRBD1 (6 bases). The V gene's germline CDR1 is KGHSH and CDR2 LQKENI. The CDR3 consists of 14 residues. V lost 4 bases to trimming and J lost 4 bases, with 14 bases between them. CDR3 sequence: CASSLRTEGYEQYF. CDR3 sequence (DNA): TGTGCCAGCTCACTGAGGACAGAGGGATACGAGCAGTACTTC. The entire variable domain, with the rest obtained from reference TRBV18 and TRBJ2-7, is as follows: NAGVMQNPRHLVRRRGQEARLRCSPMKGHSHVYWYRQLPEEGLKFMVYLQKENIIDESGMPKERFSAEFPKEGPSILRIQQVVRGDSAAYFCASSLRTEGYEQYFGPGTRLTVT.

The chain carries TRBV5-4 and TRBJ2-5; TRBD2 aligns across 16 bases. Germline V CDR1 and CDR2: SGHNT, YYREEE (reference sequence). There are 17 residues in the CDR3. The junction had 8 bases not matched to a gene; V was cut back by 4 bases and J by 5 bases. In nucleotides, the CDR3 is TGTGCCAGCAGCGTGGGACTAGCGGGGGGGGAAGACGAGACCCAGTACTTC. The encoded protein is CASSVGLAGGEDETQYF.

This rearrangement joins TRBV19 to TRBJ1-1; D is unresolved. CDR1 is LNHDA, CDR2 SQIVND, per germline (reference sequence). CDR3 size: 13 residues. V dropped 5 bases and J dropped 0 bases, with 7 bases sitting between them. The CDR3 reads CASSPYMNTEAFF. CDR3 nucleotide sequence: TGTGCCAGTAGTCCTTATATGAACACTGAAGCTTTCTTT.

The rearrangement links TRBV6-5 to TRBJ1-1; no reliable D call. CDR3 length equals 14 residues. The germline V gene has CDR1 MNHEY and CDR2 SVGAGI. Trimming pared 7 bases from V and 1 base from J, leaving 13 bases between. CDR3 nucleotides: TGTGCCAGCATCACCGGTTTCGGGAACACTGAAGCTTTCTTT. Protein product: CASITGFGNTEAFF.

This chain links TRBV6-6 with TRBJ1-1; the D is unclear. The germline V gene encodes CDR1 MNHNY and CDR2 SVGAGI (reference sequence). Trimming removed 2 bases from V and 1 base from J, with 8 bases in between. This CDR3 is built from 14 residues. The CDR3 DNA reads as TGTGCCAGCAGTTACCCCTCCGGGAACACTGAAGCTTTCTTT. Protein product: CASSYPSGNTEAFF.

In this sample, this clone turned up once. This rearrangement joins TRBV15 to TRBJ1-3; weak D call: TRBD1 (5 bases). V lost 0 bases to trimming and J lost 0 bases, with 15 bases between them. Germline V gives CDR1 LNHNV, CDR2 YYDKDF (reference sequence). The CDR3 loop spans 18 amino acids. Here the CDR3 DNA reads TGTGCCACCAGCAGAGATACCCTCGCGGGGCGCTCTGGAAACACCATATATTTT. This gives the protein CATSRDTLAGRSGNTIYF.

The rearrangement links TRBV11-1 to TRBJ2-7, with TRBD1 identical over 10 bases. The CDR3 runs to 15 residues. V was clipped by 5 bases and J by 2 bases; unmatched bases: 6. Germline CDR1 is SGHAT and CDR2 is FQDESV (reference sequence). The CDR3 loop is CASSPDRGRPYEQYF. CDR3 in DNA: TGTGCCAGCAGCCCCGACAGGGGGCGACCCTACGAGCAGTACTTC.

CDR3 protein: CASSLQGGNYGYTF. CDR3 nucleotide sequence: TGTGCCAGCAGCCTACAGGGGGGCAACTATGGCTACACCTTC. The chain links TRBV7-9 to TRBJ1-2; 8 bases agree with TRBD1. The CDR3 extends over 14 amino acids. Germline V lookup: CDR1 SEHNR, CDR2 FQNEAQ (reference sequence). J was trimmed by 2 bases and V by 5 bases; bases with no gene match: 4.

The J gene is TRBJ1-2, the V gene TRBV5-1; a possible D gene is TRBD1 (5 bases). The ends were cut back, 1 base at V and 6 bases at J, with 16 bases in the middle. Germline V lookup: CDR1 SGHRS, CDR2 YFSETQ. The CDR3 contains 15 residues. CDR3 in amino acids: CASSLQRQSRHGYTF. In DNA, the CDR3 is TGCGCCAGCAGCTTGCAGAGACAGTCCCGGCATGGCTACACCTTC.

The V and J genes are TRBV28 and TRBJ2-5; TRBD1 might be the D (5 bases). Germline CDR1 MDHEN, CDR2 SYDVKM. V was cut by 3 bases and J by 3 bases, with 20 bases left in between. The CDR3 consists of 17 residues. CDR3: CASSFVWGVGGEETQYF. The CDR3, as DNA: TGTGCCAGCAGTTTCGTTTGGGGCGTAGGCGGAGAAGAGACCCAGTACTTC.

The chain combines TRBV11-2 with TRBJ2-7; perhaps TRBD2 as D (6 bases). Trimming stripped 2 bases from V and 2 bases from J, with 13 bases between. The germline CDR1 and CDR2 sequences are SGHAT and FQNNGV. CDR3 size: 15 residues. In DNA, the CDR3 is TGTGCCAGCAGCTTACGCCCACCGGGGGCCTACGAGCAGTACTTC. Amino acids: CASSLRPPGAYEQYF.

V usage is TRBV7-6 and J usage is TRBJ2-3, with TRBD2 matching over 8 bases. Trimming took 4 bases from V and 2 from J; bases not matched to a gene: 14. This CDR3 is built from 18 residues. CDR1 is SGHVS and CDR2 is FNYEAQ in the germline V gene. The CDR3 protein is CASSSLINSGENTDTQYF. In DNA, the CDR3 is TGTGCCAGCAGCTCCCTAATAAATAGCGGGGAAAACACAGATACGCAGTATTTT.

The chain joins TRBV4-3 to TRBJ1-3; D is uncertain. Germline CDR1 is LGHNA and CDR2 is YSLEER. The V and J ends lost 4 bases and 2 bases respectively, with 9 bases between them. The length of the CDR3 is 14 residues. The CDR3 sequence is CASSRSGTGNTIYF. For the CDR3, the DNA is TGCGCCAGCAGCCGATCAGGAACTGGAAACACCATATATTTT.

The genes are TRBV19 and TRBJ1-2; tentative D call: TRBD1 (5 bases). The germline CDR1 and CDR2 sequences are LNHDA and SQIVND (reference sequence). The CDR3 length is 13 residues. V dropped 10 bases and J dropped 6 bases, with 18 bases sitting between them. CDR3 DNA sequence: TGTGCCACCCTCGCGGGGGGTATCGATGGCTACACCTTC. Amino acids: CATLAGGIDGYTF.

The rearrangement joins TRBV5-5 to TRBJ1-3, with D possibly matching TRBD1 (6 bases). The germline CDR1 and CDR2 sequences are SGHKS and YYEKEE (reference sequence). This CDR3 is 16 amino acids long. V dropped 2 bases and J dropped 0 bases, with 12 bases sitting between them. The CDR3 here is CASSLTGWTSGNTIYF. The CDR3 nucleotides read TGTGCCAGCAGCTTAACAGGGTGGACCTCTGGAAACACCATATATTTT.

This clone was found once. J is TRBJ2-5 and V is TRBV7-2; 7 nucleotides match TRBD2. This CDR3 comprises 14 residues. CDR1 SGHTA and CDR2 FQGNSA come from the germline V gene. The J segment lost 3 bases and the V segment lost 3 bases, leaving 4 bases of the junction unmatched. This chain's CDR3 is CASSFGLAEETQYF. DNA of the CDR3: TGTGCCAGCAGCTTTGGCCTAGCGGAAGAGACCCAGTACTTC. The full variable domain, with the rest looked up from reference TRBV7-2 and TRBJ2-5, is GAGVSQSPSNKVTEKGKDVELRCDPISGHTALYWYRQSLGQGLEFLIYFQGNSAPDKSGLPSDRFSAERTGGSVSTLTIQRTQQEDSAVYLCASSFGLAEETQYFGPGTRLLVL.

The genes are TRBV5-1 and TRBJ2-5, with TRBD2 identical over 8 bases. CDR1 and CDR2 (germline): SGHRS, YFSETQ. V shed 1 base and J 6 bases; nucleotides not matched to a gene: 5. The CDR3 runs 14 residues. The CDR3 is CASSLNGGAKTQYF. As DNA, the CDR3 is TGCGCCAGCAGCTTGAACGGGGGGGCCAAGACCCAGTACTTC.

The CDR3 DNA follows: TGTGCCAGCAGTGGGGGGCGGGGGGGGAACACCGGGGAGCTGTTTTTT. Encoded protein: CASSGGRGGNTGELFF. V is TRBV6-6 and J is TRBJ2-2; 9 positions match TRBD2. From germline, CDR1 is MNHNY and CDR2 SVGAGI (reference sequence). Trimming took 5 bases from V and 1 from J; bases not matched to a gene: 5. The CDR3 covers 16 residues.

V and J are TRBV15 and TRBJ1-1; 10 bases fit TRBD1. V dropped 1 base and J dropped 7; count of bases not matched to a gene: 3. The CDR3 is 14 residues long. Germline-derived CDR1 and CDR2 are LNHNV and YYDKDF (reference sequence). This CDR3 reads CATSRGGQGVEAFF. CDR3 nucleotide sequence: TGTGCCACCAGCAGAGGCGGACAGGGGGTTGAAGCTTTCTTT.

The chain carries TRBV10-3 and TRBJ1-4; tentatively, D is TRBD1 (6 bases). Germline lookup yields CDR1 ENHRY and CDR2 SYGVKD. The ends were cut back, 5 bases at V and 8 bases at J, with 18 bases in the middle. This CDR3 spans 15 amino acids. The CDR3 DNA reads as TGTGCCATCAGTCCCAGAGGGACACCAGAGGAAAAACTGTTTTTT. Translated: CAISPRGTPEEKLFF.